This paragraph reports one TCR beta chain. Its specificity is not known. This sample is drawn from a study of vaccination and CD4 T cells after COVID-19. Study overall: Six males and four females, two of them Hispanic, were enrolled as convalescents. Investigators stimulated cells with overlapping spike peptides drawn from SARS-CoV-2, HCoV-NL63, HCoV-OC43 and HCoV-229E.

The sample's treatment: approximately 11-day PBMC culture with coronavirus spike peptide pools or control peptides (ViraFEST assay). ViraFEST used peptide pools to expand antigen-specific T cells before TCR sequencing. Points from the study as a whole: Convalescent patient numbers were relatively low, with no early post-infection timepoints.

Trimming cost V 6 bases and J 6 bases, with 18 bases left between them. The CDR3 extends over 15 amino acids. The germline V gene encodes CDR1 MNHEY and CDR2 SVGEGT. The Oncomine TCR Beta short-read assay generated sequence data from the DNA of cultured CD4+ T cells. From the PCR reads, TCRdb called clonotypes with MiXCR, one entry per CDR3 protein. The data show about 23,000 distinct CDR3 sequences, 58% seen once. The TCR originated in a human donor who had recovered from COVID-19. The rearrangement joins TRBV6-2 or TRBV6-3 to TRBJ1-5, with TRBD1 as a possible D gene (5 bases). The sequencing sample was made of CD4+ T cells from blood, cultured in vitro. The CDR3 region has the DNA TGTGCCAGCAGCGATCTGGGACCGCGCGGTCAGCCCCAGCATTTT. Translated, it gives CASSDLGPRGQPQHF.